One sample yielded the 2 T cell receptor beta chains listed below, sequenced in a study of human T cells and chemical hapten exposure (dated by TCRdb to about 2021). The library came from RACE. TCRdb shows the sequencer as NextSeq 500. TCRdb ran its own pipeline on the public reads, namely fastp trimming at Q25 and MiXCR clone calling, and kept in-frame beta chains. Identical CDR3 proteins give one entry, which carries the most common genes and DNA. The sample data list just over 70,000 distinct CDR3 sequences, and 8.5% to 14% of these were observed just once. The top ten clones comprise approximately 1.5% of the sample. According to the study, the label for this sample's time point signals: patch test 3, about 24 weeks after DPC sensitization. The sample's treatment or condition label, decoded: therapeutic diphenylcyclopropenone sensitization with weekly scalp DPC. The source was whole blood, collected in connection with sensitization to the hapten diphenylcyclopropenone (DPC). These TCRs come from a woman aged 45-60 years with alopecia areata. Some clones in this sample may be carry-over from other donors' samples.

In its sample, this clonotype was seen many times. The CDR3 nucleotides read TGTGCCAGCAGCTTAACGTGGAGGGGCGCGAATGAGCAGTTCTTC. Encoded protein: CASSLTWRGANEQFF. This sequence joins TRBV7-2 and TRBJ2-1; possibly TRBD2 for D (6 bases). This CDR3 comprises 15 residues. The V end lost 2 bases, the J end lost 7 bases, and 15 bases lay between the germline ends. Germline CDR1 is SGHTA and CDR2 is FQGNSA.

This clonotype was found a few times. The rearrangement uses TRBV6-2 or TRBV6-3 and TRBJ1-4, with D unresolved. The CDR3 length is 14 residues. Germline lookup yields CDR1 MNHEY and CDR2 SVGEGT. V lost 2 bases, J lost 8 bases, and 12 bases lay in between. The CDR3 here is CASSYRANGEKLFF. CDR3 nucleotides: TGTGCCAGCAGTTACCGGGCGAACGGAGAAAAACTGTTTTTT.